Presented here are 3 T cell receptor beta chains from one specimen sequenced in a study of shared clonotypes between healthy human individuals. As defined, naive CD8 cells were CD45RO-negative and positively selected for CCR7, with terminally differentiated effector memory CD45RA+ cells excluded. Clones were sequenced by immunoSEQ multiplex PCR, and TCRdb holds only the in-frame ones, with some missing. The sample holds roughly 2 million clones; around 96% are singletons and the top ten take 1.1%. The sequenced sample was naive CD8+ T cells sorted from blood. These TCRs come from a man between 18 and 35 years old in good health.

This sequence joins TRBV19 and TRBJ1-6, with 7 bases lining up with TRBD1. This CDR3 contains 16 residues. Germline CDR1 is LNHDA and CDR2 is SQIVND (reference sequence). The ends lost 0 bases at V and 6 bases at J; junction bases unmatched: 5. The CDR3 reads CASSIDHRGFNSPLHF. The CDR3 region has the DNA TGTGCCAGTAGTATAGACCACAGGGGTTTTAATTCACCCCTCCACTTT.

This clone appeared a single time. The chain carries TRBV7-8 and TRBJ2-3; the match to TRBD2 covers 9 bases. The germline gives CDR1 SGHVS, CDR2 FQNEAQ. CDR3 length: 16 residues. V was pared by 5 bases and J by 0 bases, with 6 bases of the junction left unmatched. The CDR3: CASSPPAGGSTDTQYF. The CDR3 coding sequence is TGTGCCAGCAGCCCGCCGGCGGGGGGGAGCACAGATACGCAGTATTTT. Variable domain in full (rest from reference TRBV7-8 and TRBJ2-3): GAGVSQSPRYKVAKRGQDVALRCDPISGHVSLFWYQQALGQGPEFLTYFQNEAQLDKSGLPSDRFFAERPEGSVSTLKIQRTQQEDSAVYLCASSPPAGGSTDTQYFGPGTRLTVL.

CDR3 region: CASSPMTGFGGGSYEQYF. The DNA of the CDR3 is TGTGCCAGCAGTCCAATGACAGGGTTTGGAGGAGGATCCTACGAGCAGTACTTC. The chain is built from TRBV28 and TRBJ2-7, with 7 bases aligning to TRBD1. CDR1 and CDR2 from the germline V gene are MDHEN and SYDVKM. With 5 bases clipped from V and 1 base from J, the junction kept 17 bases outside the gene matches. The CDR3 contains 18 residues.